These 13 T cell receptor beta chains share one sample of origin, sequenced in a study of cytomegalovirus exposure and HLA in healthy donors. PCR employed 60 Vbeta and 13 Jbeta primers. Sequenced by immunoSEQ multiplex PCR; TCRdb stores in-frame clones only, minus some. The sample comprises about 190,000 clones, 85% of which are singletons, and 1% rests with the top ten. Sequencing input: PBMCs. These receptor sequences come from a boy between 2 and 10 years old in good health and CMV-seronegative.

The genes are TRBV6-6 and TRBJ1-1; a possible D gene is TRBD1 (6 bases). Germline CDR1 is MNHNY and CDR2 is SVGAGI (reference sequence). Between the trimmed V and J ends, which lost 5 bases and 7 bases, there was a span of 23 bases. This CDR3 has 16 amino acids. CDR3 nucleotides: TGTGCCAGCAGTCAGACAGGACGAATAGGGGTTGGTGAAGCTTTCTTT. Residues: CASSQTGRIGVGEAFF.

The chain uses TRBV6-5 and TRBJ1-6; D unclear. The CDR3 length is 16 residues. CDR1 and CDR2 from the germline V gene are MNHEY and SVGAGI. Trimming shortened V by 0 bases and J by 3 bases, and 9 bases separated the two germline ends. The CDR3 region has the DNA TGTGCCAGCAGTTACTCAACAGATGTCTATAATTCACCCCTCCACTTT. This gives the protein CASSYSTDVYNSPLHF.

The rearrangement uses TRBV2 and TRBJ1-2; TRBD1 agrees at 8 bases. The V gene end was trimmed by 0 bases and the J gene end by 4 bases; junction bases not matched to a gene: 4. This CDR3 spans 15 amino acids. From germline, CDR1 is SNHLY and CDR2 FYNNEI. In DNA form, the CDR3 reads TGTGCCAGCAGTGAAGCACAGGGGGTAGGCTATGGCTACACCTTC. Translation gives CASSEAQGVGYGYTF.

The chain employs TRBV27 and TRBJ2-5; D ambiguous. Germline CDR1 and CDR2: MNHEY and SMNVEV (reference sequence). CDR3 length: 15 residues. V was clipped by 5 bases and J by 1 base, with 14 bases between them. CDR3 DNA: TGTGCCAGCAGTCCCCGCAGGAATATCCAAGAGACCCAGTACTTC. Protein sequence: CASSPRRNIQETQYF.

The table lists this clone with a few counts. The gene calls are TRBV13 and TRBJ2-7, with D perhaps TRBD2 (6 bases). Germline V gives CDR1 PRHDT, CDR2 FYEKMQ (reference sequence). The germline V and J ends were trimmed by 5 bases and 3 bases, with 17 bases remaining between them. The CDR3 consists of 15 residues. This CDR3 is CASSGGYLGGYEQYF. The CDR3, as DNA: TGTGCCAGCAGCGGGGGGTACCTTGGGGGCTACGAGCAGTACTTC.

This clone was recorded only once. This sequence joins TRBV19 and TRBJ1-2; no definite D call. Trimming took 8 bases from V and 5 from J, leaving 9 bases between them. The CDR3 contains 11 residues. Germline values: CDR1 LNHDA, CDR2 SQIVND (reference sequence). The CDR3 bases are TGTGCCAGTTCCGCGAGTTATGGCTACACCTTC. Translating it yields CASSASYGYTF.

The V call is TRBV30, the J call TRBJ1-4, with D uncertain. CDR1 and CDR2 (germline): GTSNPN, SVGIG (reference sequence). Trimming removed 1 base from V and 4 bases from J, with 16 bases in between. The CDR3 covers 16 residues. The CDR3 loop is CAWSEGSGGYNEKLFF. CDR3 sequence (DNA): TGTGCCTGGAGTGAAGGATCTGGCGGATATAATGAAAAACTGTTTTTT. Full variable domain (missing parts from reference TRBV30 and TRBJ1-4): SQTIHQWPATLVQPVGSPLSLECTVEGTSNPNLYWYRQAAGRGLQLLFYSVGIGQISSEVPQNLSASRPQDRQFILSSKKLLLSDSGFYLCAWSEGSGGYNEKLFFGSGTQLSVL.

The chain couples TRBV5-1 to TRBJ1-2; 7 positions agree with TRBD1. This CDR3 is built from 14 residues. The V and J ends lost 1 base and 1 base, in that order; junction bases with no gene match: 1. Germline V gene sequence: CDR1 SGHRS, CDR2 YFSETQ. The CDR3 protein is CASSLWDSNYGYTF. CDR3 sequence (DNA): TGCGCCAGCAGCTTGTGGGACAGTAACTATGGCTACACCTTC. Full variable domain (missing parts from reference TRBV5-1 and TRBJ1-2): KAGVTQTPRYLIKTRGQQVTLSCSPISGHRSVSWYQQTPGQGLQFLFEYFSETQRNKGNFPGRFSGRQFSNSRSEMNVSTLELGDSALYLCASSLWDSNYGYTFGSGTRLTVV.

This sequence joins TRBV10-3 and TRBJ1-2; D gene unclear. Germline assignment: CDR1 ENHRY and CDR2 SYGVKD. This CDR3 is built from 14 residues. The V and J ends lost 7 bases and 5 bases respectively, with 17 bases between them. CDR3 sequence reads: CAIKPGGVPYGYTF. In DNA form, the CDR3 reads TGTGCCATCAAACCGGGCGGGGTCCCTTATGGCTACACCTTC.

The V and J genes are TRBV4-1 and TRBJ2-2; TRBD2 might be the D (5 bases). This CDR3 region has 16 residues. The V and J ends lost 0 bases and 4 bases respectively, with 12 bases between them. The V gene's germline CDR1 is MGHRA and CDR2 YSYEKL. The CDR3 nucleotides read TGCGCCAGCAGCCAAGAAGGAGGCGTTAGCACCGGGGAGCTGTTTTTT. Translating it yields CASSQEGGVSTGELFF.

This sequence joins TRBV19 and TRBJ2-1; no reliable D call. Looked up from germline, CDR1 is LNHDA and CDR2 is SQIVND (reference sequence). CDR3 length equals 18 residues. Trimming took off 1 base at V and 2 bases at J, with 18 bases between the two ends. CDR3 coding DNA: TGTGCCAGTAGTATAGGGCTAGACTTCTCCCCCGCCTACAATGAGCAGTTCTTC. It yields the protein CASSIGLDFSPAYNEQFF.

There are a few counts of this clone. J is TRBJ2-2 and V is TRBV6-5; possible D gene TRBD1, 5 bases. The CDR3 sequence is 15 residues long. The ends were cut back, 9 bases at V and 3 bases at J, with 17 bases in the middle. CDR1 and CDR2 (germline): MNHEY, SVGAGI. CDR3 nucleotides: TGTGCCAGTGAATGGACACGTACCCACACCGGGGAGCTGTTTTTT. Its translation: CASEWTRTHTGELFF.

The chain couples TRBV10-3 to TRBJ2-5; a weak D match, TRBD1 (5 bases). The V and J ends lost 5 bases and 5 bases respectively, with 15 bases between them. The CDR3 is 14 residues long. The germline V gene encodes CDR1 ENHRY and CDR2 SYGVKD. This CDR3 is CAISKGISAETQYF. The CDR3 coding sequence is TGTGCCATCAGTAAGGGGATTTCGGCGGAGACCCAGTACTTC.